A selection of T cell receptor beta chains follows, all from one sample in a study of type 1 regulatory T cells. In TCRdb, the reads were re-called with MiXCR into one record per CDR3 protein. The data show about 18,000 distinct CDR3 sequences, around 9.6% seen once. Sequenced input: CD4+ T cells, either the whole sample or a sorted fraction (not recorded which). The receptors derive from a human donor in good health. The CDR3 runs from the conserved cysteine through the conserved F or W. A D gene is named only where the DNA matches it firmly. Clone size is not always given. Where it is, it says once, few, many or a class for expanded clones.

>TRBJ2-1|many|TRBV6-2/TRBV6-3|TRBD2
CASSYGGSSSGEQFF
TGTGCCAGCAGTTATGGCGGGAGTAGTTCGGGTGAGCAGTTCTTC
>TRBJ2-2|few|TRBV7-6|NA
CASSSVGGRAIGELFF
TGTGCCAGCAGCTCCGTTGGGGGAAGAGCCATCGGGGAGCTGTTTTTT
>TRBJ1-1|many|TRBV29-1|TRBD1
CSVADRWNAEAFF
TGCAGCGTAGCGGACAGGTGGAACGCTGAAGCTTTCTTT
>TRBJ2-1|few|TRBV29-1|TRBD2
CSVGGLAGDF
TGCAGCGTTGGCGGACTAGCGGGAGACTTC
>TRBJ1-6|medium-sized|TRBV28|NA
CASRGGGALISSPLHF
TGTGCCAGCCGCGGTGGAGGGGCCCTAATTTCCTCACCCCTCCACTTT
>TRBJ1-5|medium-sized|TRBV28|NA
CASSLMQENQPQHF
TGTGCCAGCAGTTTGATGCAGGAAAATCAGCCCCAGCATTTT
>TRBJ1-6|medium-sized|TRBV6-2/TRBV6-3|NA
CASMHRLHSPLHF
TGTGCCAGCATGCACAGGCTGCATTCACCCCTCCACTTT
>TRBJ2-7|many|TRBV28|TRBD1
CASRRTGWYEQYF
TGTGCCAGCAGGAGGACAGGATGGTACGAGCAGTACTTC
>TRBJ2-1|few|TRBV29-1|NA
CSVRGREIHYEQFF
TGCAGCGTTAGGGGACGGGAGATCCACTATGAGCAGTTCTTC
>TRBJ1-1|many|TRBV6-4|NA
CASSAQGNTEAFF
TGTGCCAGCAGTGCCCAGGGCAACACTGAAGCTTTCTTT
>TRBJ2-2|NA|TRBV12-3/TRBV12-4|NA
CASSHRSGNTGELFF
TGTGCCAGCAGTCATCGTAGCGGTAACACCGGGGAGCTGTTTTTT
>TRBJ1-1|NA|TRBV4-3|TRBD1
CASSQETRGREAFF
TGCGCCAGCAGCCAAGAAACCAGGGGGCGAGAAGCTTTCTTT
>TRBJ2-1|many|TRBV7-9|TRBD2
CASRSGRRSYNEQFF
TGTGCCAGCAGGAGCGGGAGAAGATCCTACAATGAGCAGTTCTTC
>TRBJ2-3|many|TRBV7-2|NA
CASRRGDTQYF
TGTGCCAGCAGGAGGGGAGATACGCAGTATTTT
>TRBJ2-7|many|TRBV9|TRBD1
CASSVLGQGQYEQYF
TGTGCCAGCAGCGTATTGGGACAGGGACAGTACGAGCAGTACTTC